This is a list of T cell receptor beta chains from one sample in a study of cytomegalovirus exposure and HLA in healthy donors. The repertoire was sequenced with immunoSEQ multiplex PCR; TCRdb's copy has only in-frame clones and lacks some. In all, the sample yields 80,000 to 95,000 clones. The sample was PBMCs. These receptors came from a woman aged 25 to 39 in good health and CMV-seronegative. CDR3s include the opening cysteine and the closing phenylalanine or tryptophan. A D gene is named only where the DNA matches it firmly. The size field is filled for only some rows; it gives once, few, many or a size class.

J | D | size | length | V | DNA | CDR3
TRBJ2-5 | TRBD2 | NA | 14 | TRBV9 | TGTGCCAGCAGCGTAGCGGGGGGGAAAGAGACCCAGTACTTC | CASSVAGGKETQYF
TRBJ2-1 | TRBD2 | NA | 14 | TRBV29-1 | TGCAGCGTTGGGGGACTAGCGGGACCCTATGAGCAGTTCTTC | CSVGGLAGPYEQFF
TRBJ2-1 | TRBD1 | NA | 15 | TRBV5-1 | TGCGCCAGCAGCTTGGTCGGGACAGGGGGCGCCGGGCAGTTCTTC | CASSLVGTGGAGQFF
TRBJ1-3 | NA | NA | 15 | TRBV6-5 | TGTGCCAGCAGTTACTCGACAGCCCTTGGAAACACCATATATTTT | CASSYSTALGNTIYF
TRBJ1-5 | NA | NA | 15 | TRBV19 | TGTGCCAGCCAGTATGGGTGGCAGGGGCATCAGCCCCAGCATTTT | CASQYGWQGHQPQHF
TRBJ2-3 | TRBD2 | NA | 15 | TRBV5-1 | TGCGCCAGCAGCTTGGCGGGAGCGGGAACAGATAAGCAGTATTTT | CASSLAGAGTDKQYF
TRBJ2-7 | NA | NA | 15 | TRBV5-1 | TGCGCCAGCAGCTTGGTGGCGGGAAGCTCCTACGAGCAGTACTTC | CASSLVAGSSYEQYF
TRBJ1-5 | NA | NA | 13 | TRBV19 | TGTGCCAGTAGTTACGGGGTCAATCAGCCCCAGCATTTT | CASSYGVNQPQHF
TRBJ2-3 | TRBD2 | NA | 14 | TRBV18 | TGTGCCAGCTCAGTAGCGGGAGGCACAGATACGCAGTATTTT | CASSVAGGTDTQYF
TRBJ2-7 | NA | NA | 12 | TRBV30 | TGTGCCTGGAGTCGACAGTTAACCGAGCAGTACTTC | CAWSRQLTEQYF
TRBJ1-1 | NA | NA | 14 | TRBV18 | TGTGCCAGCTCCTCAGGGACTTTGAACACTGAAGCTTTCTTT | CASSSGTLNTEAFF
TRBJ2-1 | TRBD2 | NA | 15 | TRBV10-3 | TGTGCCATCAGTAGACTAGCGGGGTTGAGCAATGAGCAGTTCTTC | CAISRLAGLSNEQFF
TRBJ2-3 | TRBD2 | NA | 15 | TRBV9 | TGTGCCAGCAGCGTACTCGCGGGAGCGATGGATACGCAGTATTTT | CASSVLAGAMDTQYF
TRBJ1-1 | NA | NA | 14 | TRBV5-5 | TGTGCCAGCAGCTTTGACTCGCTAAACACTGAAGCTTTCTTT | CASSFDSLNTEAFF
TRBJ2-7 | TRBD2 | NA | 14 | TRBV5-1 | TGCGCCAGCAGCTCTACTAGCGGGCCCGGGGAGCAGTACTTC | CASSSTSGPGEQYF
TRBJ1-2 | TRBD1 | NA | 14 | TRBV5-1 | TGCGCCAGCAGCCTTCAGGGACAGGGTGCTGGCTACACCTTC | CASSLQGQGAGYTF
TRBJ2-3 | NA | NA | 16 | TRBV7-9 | TGTGCCAGCAGCCCGAGTTCGGTACAGGGCACAGATACGCAGTATTTT | CASSPSSVQGTDTQYF
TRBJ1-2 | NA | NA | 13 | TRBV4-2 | TGTGCCAGCAGCTCAACCAGGGAGGGCGGTAGGACCTTC | CASSSTREGGRTF
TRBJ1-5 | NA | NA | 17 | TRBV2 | TGTGCCAGCAGTGAAGGCAAGTGGGTGGGAGGCAATCAGCCCCAGCATTTT | CASSEGKWVGGNQPQHF
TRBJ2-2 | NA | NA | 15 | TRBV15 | TGTGCCACCAGCGGAGGGGGAGGAGTAACCGGGGAGCTGTTTTTT | CATSGGGGVTGELFF
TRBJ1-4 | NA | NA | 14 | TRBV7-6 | TGTGCCAGCAGCCCAGGGAGGAGGGATGAAAAACTGTTTTTT | CASSPGRRDEKLFF
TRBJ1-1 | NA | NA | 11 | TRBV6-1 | TGTGCCAGCATAGCAGGGATCGAAGCTTTCTTT | CASIAGIEAFF
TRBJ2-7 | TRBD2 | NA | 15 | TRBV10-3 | TGTGCCACAGGGGATAGCGGGAGCCCAAGATACGAGCAGTACTTC | CATGDSGSPRYEQYF
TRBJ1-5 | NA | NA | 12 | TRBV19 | TGTGCCAGTAGTATAGGTGACAGCCCCCAGCATTTT | CASSIGDSPQHF
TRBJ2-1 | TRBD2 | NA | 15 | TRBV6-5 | TGTGCCAGCAGTCCACTTGGGGGGGTCTACAATGAGCAGTTCTTC | CASSPLGGVYNEQFF
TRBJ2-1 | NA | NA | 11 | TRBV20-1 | TGCAGTGCGGGACTCTACAATGAGCAGTTCTTC | CSAGLYNEQFF
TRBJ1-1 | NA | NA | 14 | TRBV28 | TGTGCCAGCAGTCCTCAACAGGGGAACACTGAAGCTTTCTTT | CASSPQQGNTEAFF
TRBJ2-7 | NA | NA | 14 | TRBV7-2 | TGTGCCAGCAGCCCCCGGGAGCGCCAATACGAGCAGTACTTC | CASSPRERQYEQYF
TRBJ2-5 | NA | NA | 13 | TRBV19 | TGTGCCAGTAGTGGGAAACGGGGGGAGACCCAGTACTTC | CASSGKRGETQYF
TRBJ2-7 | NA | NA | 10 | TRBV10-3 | TGTGCCAAAACAGGTTACGAGCAGTACTTC | CAKTGYEQYF
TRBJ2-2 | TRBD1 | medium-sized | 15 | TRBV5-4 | TGTGCCAGCAGCTGGGGGACAGGTGGCACCGGGGAGCTGTTTTTT | CASSWGTGGTGELFF
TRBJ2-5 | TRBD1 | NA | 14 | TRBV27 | TGTGCCAGCAGTTACGGGACAGGGAAAGAGACCCAGTACTTC | CASSYGTGKETQYF
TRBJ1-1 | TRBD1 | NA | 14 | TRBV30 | TGTGCCTGGAGTTCGACAGGGTTGTTCACTGAAGCTTTCTTT | CAWSSTGLFTEAFF
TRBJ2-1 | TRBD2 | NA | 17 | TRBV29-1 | TGCAGCGTACCGGGACTAGCGGGAAGGAAAGCGTACAATGAGCAGTTCTTC | CSVPGLAGRKAYNEQFF
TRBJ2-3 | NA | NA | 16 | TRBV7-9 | TGTGCCAGCAGCTTAATAGTTAGCCTTAGCACAGATACGCAGTATTTT | CASSLIVSLSTDTQYF
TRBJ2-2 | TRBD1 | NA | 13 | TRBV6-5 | TGTGCCAGCAGGGGACAGTCCACCGGGGAGCTGTTTTTT | CASRGQSTGELFF
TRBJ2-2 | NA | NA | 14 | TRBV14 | TGTGCCAGCAGCCAATGGGGCTCAGCCGGGGAGCTGTTTTTT | CASSQWGSAGELFF
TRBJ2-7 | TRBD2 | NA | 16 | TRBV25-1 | TGTGCCAGCAGTGGTCGCGGGAGCCTTACCTCCTACGAGCAGTACTTC | CASSGRGSLTSYEQYF
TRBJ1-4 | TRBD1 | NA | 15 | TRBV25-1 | TGTGCCAGCAGTGAGAACAGGGGTGTAGATGAAAAACTGTTTTTT | CASSENRGVDEKLFF
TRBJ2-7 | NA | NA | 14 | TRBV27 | TGTGCCAGCAGTTTATCTCGCAGGGCAGTCGAGCAGTACTTC | CASSLSRRAVEQYF
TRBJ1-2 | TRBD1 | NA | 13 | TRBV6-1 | TGTGCCAGCAGTGAAGCGGGACAGTCTTCTTTTGGCTTC | CASSEAGQSSFGF
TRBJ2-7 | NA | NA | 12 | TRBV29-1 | TGCAGCGTTGCCGGGCTAGCTGGCGAGCAGTACTTC | CSVAGLAGEQYF
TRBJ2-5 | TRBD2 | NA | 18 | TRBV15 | TGTGCCACCAGCAGAGCCCGTTGGGGGGGGTTGGTCCAAGAGACCCAGTACTTC | CATSRARWGGLVQETQYF
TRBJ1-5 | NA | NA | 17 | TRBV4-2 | TGTGCCAGCAGCCAAGCTTCCGGGACATTGGGCAATCAGCCCCAGCATTTT | CASSQASGTLGNQPQHF
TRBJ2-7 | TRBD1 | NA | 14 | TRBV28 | TGTGCCAGCAGTTTTGGACAGGGTCGTGACGAGCAGTACTTC | CASSFGQGRDEQYF
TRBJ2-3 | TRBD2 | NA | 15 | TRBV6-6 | TGTGCCAGCAGTTTACTAGCGGGGGGGAGAGATACGCAGTATTTT | CASSLLAGGRDTQYF
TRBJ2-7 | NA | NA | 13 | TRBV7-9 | TGTGCCAGCAGCTTGGTACAGGGCGACGAGCAGTACTTC | CASSLVQGDEQYF
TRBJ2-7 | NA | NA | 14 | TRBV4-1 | TGCGCCAGCAGCCAAGATAGGGACTTTCTCGAGCAGTACTTC | CASSQDRDFLEQYF
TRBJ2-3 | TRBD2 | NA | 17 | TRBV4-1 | TGCGCCAGCAGCCAAGATCGAGCGGGAGGGAACACAGATACGCAGTATTTT | CASSQDRAGGNTDTQYF
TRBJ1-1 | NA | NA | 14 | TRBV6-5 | TGTGCCAGCAGCCCCGCCTGGGGAGTAACTGAAGCTTTCTTT | CASSPAWGVTEAFF